This TCR beta chain was recorded in a study of tumor-infiltrating lymphocytes in primary liver carcinoma. The sample holds one count of this clonotype. Relative to the germline gene, one junction end is altered; a read error may explain this. With approximately 500 ng total RNA as template and a constant-region primer, TCR beta cDNA was made. Modified slightly, ARM-PCR produced TCR beta libraries over three nested multiplex PCR rounds. TRBV1-TRBV30 forward primers paired with a C-beta reverse primer drove the first two PCR rounds, 10 cycles each. TCRdb re-analysed the multiplex PCR reads in MiXCR, keeping a single row per CDR3 protein. The repertoire includes about 180,000 distinct CDR3 sequences, about 60% of them detected once, and approximately 65% sits in the top ten. This CDR3 is built from 10 residues. Germline loops: CDR1 SEHNR, CDR2 FQNEAQ (reference sequence). Out of unsorted whole blood came the blood RNA, and germline DNA was extracted as well.

The clonotype originates from a man aged 35 to 55 with primary liver carcinoma and hepatitis B virus infection. V is TRBV7-9 and J is TRBJ2-2; no clear D gene. Sequences were obtained from peripheral blood. CDR3 nucleotides: TGTGCCAGCAGCTTTGAGGAGCCGTTTTTT. Its translation is CASSFEEPFF.